A single sample gave rise to the 30 T cell receptor beta chains below, sequenced in a study of cytomegalovirus exposure and HLA in healthy donors. Assay: immunoSEQ multiplex PCR; the TCRdb copy retains only in-frame clones and omits some. Of about 220,000 clones listed, 85% to 95% are singletons. Sequencing was carried out using PBMCs. These receptors were collected from a woman aged 18-30 years in good health and CMV-seronegative.

The rearrangement joins TRBV28 to TRBJ2-3; 9 nucleotides match TRBD2. Germline V gene data show CDR1 as MDHEN and CDR2 as SYDVKM. V shed 8 bases and J 1 base; nucleotides not matched to a gene: 10. The CDR3 totals 16 residues. In DNA, the CDR3 is TGTGCCAGCGCCGGGCTCCGGACTAGCGGCACAGATACGCAGTATTTT. Encoded protein: CASAGLRTSGTDTQYF.

This chain's CDR3 is CASSLWWYVGGQGSTEAFF. The DNA of the CDR3 is TGTGCCAGCAGTTTATGGTGGTACGTGGGGGGACAGGGGTCCACTGAAGCTTTCTTT. The chain has TRBV28 and TRBJ1-1; TRBD1 matches 10 bases. In germline, CDR1 is MDHEN, CDR2 SYDVKM. This CDR3 comprises 19 residues. V lost 0 bases and J lost 4; bases outside the gene matches: 14.

V and J are TRBV6-5 and TRBJ2-3, with D perhaps TRBD2 (5 bases). The CDR3 totals 15 residues. Germline V gene lookup returns CDR1 MNHEY and CDR2 SVGAGI. V lost 0 bases to trimming and J lost 6 bases, with 13 bases between them. DNA for the CDR3: TGTGCCAGCAGTTACTCGAGTGTTGGCGGGGATACGCAGTATTTT. Its protein is CASSYSSVGGDTQYF.

The genes are TRBV5-6 and TRBJ2-7; 12 bases line up with TRBD2. V lost 0 bases and J lost 5; bases outside the gene matches: 9. The CDR3 covers 17 residues. Germline lookup yields CDR1 SGHDT and CDR2 YYEEEE. CDR3 amino acids: CASSLELAGGPPDEQYF. CDR3 DNA sequence: TGTGCCAGCAGCTTGGAGCTAGCGGGAGGGCCTCCTGACGAGCAGTACTTC.

This clone was detected a few times. The rearrangement links TRBV19 to TRBJ2-7, with 10 bases lining up with TRBD2. Germline-derived CDR1 and CDR2 are LNHDA and SQIVND (reference sequence). Germline trimming cut 5 bases from V and 5 bases from J; bases unmatched to any gene: 3. The CDR3 contains 13 residues. The CDR3 here is CASSDSGRNEQYF. In DNA form, the CDR3 reads TGTGCCAGTAGTGATAGCGGGAGGAACGAGCAGTACTTC.

The chain recombines TRBV19 with TRBJ1-2; D is perhaps TRBD1 (6 bases). The V gene's germline CDR1 is LNHDA and CDR2 SQIVND (reference sequence). V shed 9 bases and J shed 4 bases, with 18 bases lying between them. The CDR3 is 14 residues long. The CDR3 here is CASHETGLFYGYTF. CDR3 DNA sequence: TGTGCCAGCCATGAGACAGGCCTATTCTATGGCTACACCTTC.

The chain carries TRBV2 and TRBJ2-5; weak D call: TRBD2 (7 bases). The CDR3 runs 14 residues. The germline gives CDR1 SNHLY, CDR2 FYNNEI. The V gene lost 8 bases and the J gene lost 5 bases, with 18 bases spanning the gap. CDR3 bases: TGTGCCAGCGGGGGGGGCCTGGAACGGGAGACCCAGTACTTC. Encoded protein: CASGGGLERETQYF.

The gene calls are TRBV7-6 and TRBJ1-1; 10 positions match TRBD1. Per germline, CDR1 SGHVS and CDR2 FNYEAQ. The CDR3 is 15 amino acids. After removal of 5 bases from V and 5 bases from J, the junction contained 8 bases not matched to a gene. CDR3 nucleotides: TGTGCCAGCAGCCCCAGACAGGGGGCAGGAACTGAAGCTTTCTTT. Protein product: CASSPRQGAGTEAFF.

The chain recombines TRBV20-1 with TRBJ1-2, with D unclear. This CDR3 comprises 10 residues. Germline V lookup: CDR1 DFQATT, CDR2 SNEGSKA (reference sequence). V lost 5 bases and J 7 bases, leaving 8 bases between the germline ends. The CDR3 protein is CSASTGGYTF. For the CDR3, the DNA is TGCAGTGCTTCGACGGGTGGCTACACCTTC.

The gene calls are TRBV10-3 and TRBJ1-3; 10 bases line up with TRBD1. CDR3 length: 17 residues. The germline V gene has CDR1 ENHRY and CDR2 SYGVKD. V was pared by 8 bases and J by 4 bases, with 14 bases of the junction left unmatched. Written as DNA, the CDR3 is TGTGCCATCCTCTATGTGGGACAGGGGTCATCCGGAAACACCATATATTTT. This codes for CAILYVGQGSSGNTIYF.

V usage is TRBV27 and J usage is TRBJ2-7; 8 bases agree with TRBD2. V shed 4 bases and J 4 bases; nucleotides not matched to a gene: 3. CDR3 length: 13 amino acids. Germline V gene lookup returns CDR1 MNHEY and CDR2 SMNVEV (reference sequence). The CDR3 DNA reads TGTGCCAGCAGTTCTAGCGGGTCTTACGAGCAGTACTTC. Its protein product is CASSSSGSYEQYF.

The chain is built from TRBV5-1 and TRBJ2-7, with a weak D call TRBD1 (5 bases). The germline V and J ends were trimmed by 0 bases and 3 bases, with 13 bases remaining between them. Germline values: CDR1 SGHRS, CDR2 YFSETQ. The CDR3 totals 15 residues. CDR3 sequence: CASSLESGRVYEQYF. DNA of the CDR3: TGCGCCAGCAGCTTGGAGTCAGGCAGGGTCTACGAGCAGTACTTC. The complete variable domain, with remaining parts taken from reference TRBV5-1 and TRBJ2-7, reads KAGVTQTPRYLIKTRGQQVTLSCSPISGHRSVSWYQQTPGQGLQFLFEYFSETQRNKGNFPGRFSGRQFSNSRSEMNVSTLELGDSALYLCASSLESGRVYEQYFGPGTRLTVT.

V is TRBV28 and J is TRBJ1-2; D is undetermined. The germline gives CDR1 MDHEN, CDR2 SYDVKM. The germline V and J ends were trimmed by 5 bases and 7 bases, with 20 bases remaining between them. This CDR3 contains 15 residues. CDR3: CASSPLSGRTGGYTF. In DNA, the CDR3 is TGTGCCAGCAGTCCCTTATCGGGAAGGACCGGTGGCTACACCTTC.

The rearrangement links TRBV2 to TRBJ2-1; no definite D call. CDR1 is SNHLY, CDR2 FYNNEI, per germline. The CDR3 runs 14 residues. V lost 5 bases and J lost 10, with 18 bases in between. CDR3 protein: CASSRDSGPREQFF. CDR3 coding DNA: TGTGCCAGCAGTCGCGACTCCGGCCCTAGGGAGCAGTTCTTC. Full variable domain (rest looked up from reference TRBV2 and TRBJ2-1): EPEVTQTPSHQVTQMGQEVILRCVPISNHLYFYWYRQILGQKVEFLVSFYNNEISEKSEIFDDQFSVERPDGSNFTLKIRSTKLEDSAMYFCASSRDSGPREQFFGPGTRLTVL.

The rearrangement links TRBV19 to TRBJ2-1, with TRBD2 identical over 12 bases. V shed 4 bases, J shed 4 bases, and the junction held 2 bases outside the gene matches. This CDR3 is 15 amino acids long. Germline loops: CDR1 LNHDA, CDR2 SQIVND (reference sequence). In DNA form, the CDR3 reads TGTGCCAGTAGTAAGACTAGCGGGAGTTACAATGAGCAGTTCTTC. It codes for CASSKTSGSYNEQFF.

The chain carries TRBV7-7 and TRBJ2-2; D is unclear. The ends were cut back, 5 bases at V and 0 bases at J, with 19 bases in the middle. CDR1 SSHAT and CDR2 FNYEAQ come from the germline V gene (reference sequence). The CDR3 totals 18 residues. Written as DNA, the CDR3 is TGTGCCAGCAGCCCCTCCTTGGGCACCGCCGCGAACACCGGGGAGCTGTTTTTT. Translation: CASSPSLGTAANTGELFF.

CDR3 region: CASSSGTSGRVGLDEQYF. As DNA, the CDR3 is TGTGCCAGCAGTTCGGGGACTAGCGGGAGAGTTGGTCTCGACGAGCAGTACTTC. V and J are TRBV27 and TRBJ2-7, with 14 bases aligning to TRBD2. Germline CDR1 and CDR2: MNHEY and SMNVEV (reference sequence). The CDR3 length is 18 residues. J gave up 5 bases and V 4 bases, and 13 bases lay outside the gene matches.

The CDR3 nucleotides are TGTGCCAGCAGTGAATCAGGGGACTACCGCTACACCTTC. Residues: CASSESGDYRYTF. The chain links TRBV6-1 to TRBJ1-2; perhaps TRBD1 as D (6 bases). The CDR3 has 13 residues. The V end was cut by 2 bases, the J end by 9 bases, with 13 bases between. Per germline, CDR1 MNHNS and CDR2 SASEGT.

The V call is TRBV7-8, the J call TRBJ2-7; 12 bases are shared with TRBD1. V was pared by 5 bases and J by 7 bases, with 12 bases of the junction left unmatched. Germline V lookup: CDR1 SGHVS, CDR2 FQNEAQ. This CDR3 spans 16 amino acids. CDR3 sequence (DNA): TGTGCCAGCAGCCCCACTCCGGGACAGGGGGCGCTTGAGCAGTACTTC. Amino acid sequence: CASSPTPGQGALEQYF.

This clone was counted once. The genes are TRBV12-5 and TRBJ2-6, with D unresolved. This CDR3 comprises 13 residues. Germline V gene sequence: CDR1 LGHNT, CDR2 FRNRAP. The V gene lost 5 bases and the J gene lost 1 base, with 3 bases spanning the gap. In DNA form, the CDR3 reads TGTGCTAGTGGTCAGTCTGGGGCCAACGTCCTGACTTTC. Amino acids: CASGQSGANVLTF.

This clone was counted only a few times. This chain links TRBV5-4 with TRBJ1-2; a weak D match, TRBD1 (5 bases). The germline V and J ends were trimmed by 10 bases and 4 bases, with 14 bases remaining between them. Germline V gene data show CDR1 as SGHNT and CDR2 as YYREEE (reference sequence). The CDR3 has 12 residues. In DNA, the CDR3 is TGTGCCTCCAGGGAGGGAGGCTATGGCTACACCTTC. Translation: CASREGGYGYTF.

The V call is TRBV9, the J call TRBJ2-2; 7 nucleotides agree with TRBD2. Trimming cost V 4 bases and J 4 bases; bases outside gene matches: 7. The CDR3 length is 15 residues. The germline CDR1 and CDR2 sequences are SGDLS and YYNGEE. The CDR3 nucleotides are TGTGCCAGCAGCCTATCTAGCGGAGGCACCGGGGAGCTGTTTTTT. Its protein product is CASSLSSGGTGELFF. The full variable domain, in which reference TRBV9 and TRBJ2-2 provide the parts outside the CDR3, is DSGVTQTPKHLITATGQRVTLRCSPRSGDLSVYWYQQSLDQGLQFLIQYYNGEERAKGNILERFSAQQFPDLHSELNLSSLELGDSALYFCASSLSSGGTGELFFGEGSRLTVL.

V and J are TRBV30 and TRBJ2-2; 9 nucleotides match TRBD1. Germline assignment: CDR1 GTSNPN and CDR2 SVGIG (reference sequence). J was trimmed by 5 bases and V by 4 bases; bases with no gene match: 11. The CDR3 spans 16 residues. CDR3 residues: CAWKKTGTGKTGELFF. The CDR3, as DNA: TGTGCCTGGAAGAAAACCGGGACAGGGAAGACCGGGGAGCTGTTTTTT.

The chain has TRBV6-5 and TRBJ1-1; a possible D gene is TRBD1 (6 bases). The CDR3 extends over 15 amino acids. The germline V and J ends were trimmed by 0 bases and 3 bases, with 11 bases remaining between them. Germline V CDR1 and CDR2: MNHEY, SVGAGI. The CDR3 protein is CASSYSPGQYTEAFF. The CDR3 region has the DNA TGTGCCAGCAGTTACTCACCCGGACAGTACACTGAAGCTTTCTTT.

The rearrangement joins TRBV30 to TRBJ2-5; 12 nucleotides align to TRBD2. Losses at the gene ends were 3 bases for V and 4 bases for J; bases not matched to a gene: 6. Germline V gene lookup returns CDR1 GTSNPN and CDR2 SVGIG (reference sequence). CDR3 size: 15 residues. CDR3 amino acids: CAWSNPGLAGETQYF. The CDR3 coding sequence is TGTGCCTGGAGCAACCCGGGACTAGCGGGAGAGACCCAGTACTTC.

The V gene is TRBV7-3, the J gene TRBJ2-3, with TRBD2 matching over 11 bases. The germline gives CDR1 SGHTA, CDR2 FQGTGA. CDR3 size: 16 residues. V shed 1 base, J shed 8 bases, and the junction held 8 bases outside the gene matches. The CDR3 sequence is CASSLKIAGGPATQYF. In DNA form, the CDR3 reads TGTGCCAGCAGCTTAAAAATAGCGGGAGGGCCGGCTACGCAGTATTTT. The full variable domain, its missing parts supplied by reference TRBV7-3 and TRBJ2-3, is GAGVSQTPSNKVTEKGKYVELRCDPISGHTALYWYRQSLGQGPEFLIYFQGTGAADDSGLPNDRFFAVRPEGSVSTLKIQRTERGDSAVYLCASSLKIAGGPATQYFGPGTRLTVL.

This rearrangement joins TRBV6-6 to TRBJ2-7; possible D gene TRBD1, 5 bases. CDR3 length: 15 residues. Trimming took off 3 bases at V and 3 bases at J, with 15 bases between the two ends. The germline V gene has CDR1 MNHNY and CDR2 SVGAGI (reference sequence). CDR3 in amino acids: CASSYRQGLDYEQYF. The CDR3 coding sequence is TGTGCCAGCAGTTATAGGCAGGGTCTGGACTACGAGCAGTACTTC.

This clone appeared once. The V call is TRBV2, the J call TRBJ2-1, with a tentative D call TRBD1 (6 bases). In germline, CDR1 is SNHLY, CDR2 FYNNEI. This CDR3 comprises 13 residues. With 9 bases removed from V and 5 bases from J, the gap between germline ends came to 14 bases. DNA of the CDR3: TGTGCCAGGTCGTCTACAGGGAACAATGAGCAGTTCTTC. This translates into CARSSTGNNEQFF.

The chain is built from TRBV15 and TRBJ1-3; D not resolved. The CDR3 sequence is 16 residues long. The germline gives CDR1 LNHNV, CDR2 YYDKDF (reference sequence). V dropped 3 bases and J dropped 0 bases, with 12 bases sitting between them. The CDR3 region has the DNA TGTGCCACCAGCAGGATATTACTAGGCTCTGGAAACACCATATATTTT. It specifies CATSRILLGSGNTIYF.

The chain combines TRBV27 with TRBJ2-2; tentatively, D is TRBD2 (5 bases). CDR1 is MNHEY, CDR2 SMNVEV, per germline (reference sequence). V was shortened by 3 bases and J by 6 bases, with 8 bases between the two germline ends. The CDR3 sequence is 13 residues long. The chain's CDR3 is CASSLGVSGELFF. CDR3 DNA sequence: TGTGCCAGCAGTTTGGGAGTTTCCGGGGAGCTGTTTTTT.